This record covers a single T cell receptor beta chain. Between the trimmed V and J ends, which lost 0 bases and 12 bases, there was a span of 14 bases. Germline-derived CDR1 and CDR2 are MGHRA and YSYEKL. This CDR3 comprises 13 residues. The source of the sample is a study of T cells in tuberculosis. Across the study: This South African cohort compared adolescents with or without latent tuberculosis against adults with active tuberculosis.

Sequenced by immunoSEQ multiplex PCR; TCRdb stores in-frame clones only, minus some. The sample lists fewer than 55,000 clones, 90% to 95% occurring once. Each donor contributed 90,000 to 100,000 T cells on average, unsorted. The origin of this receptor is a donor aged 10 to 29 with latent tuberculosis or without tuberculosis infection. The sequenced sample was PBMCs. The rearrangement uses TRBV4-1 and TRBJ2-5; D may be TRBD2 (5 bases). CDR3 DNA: TGCGCCAGCAGCCAAGAAGGACTCGACGGCGAGTACTTC. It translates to CASSQEGLDGEYF.